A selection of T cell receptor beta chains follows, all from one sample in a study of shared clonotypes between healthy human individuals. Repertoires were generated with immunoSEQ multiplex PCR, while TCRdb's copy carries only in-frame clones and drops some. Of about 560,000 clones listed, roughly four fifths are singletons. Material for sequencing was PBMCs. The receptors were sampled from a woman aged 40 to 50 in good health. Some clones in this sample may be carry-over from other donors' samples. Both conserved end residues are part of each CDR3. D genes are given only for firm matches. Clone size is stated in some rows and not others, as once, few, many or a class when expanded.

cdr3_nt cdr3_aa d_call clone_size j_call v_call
TGTGCCAGCAGCTCGGACATTCCCGAGCAGTACTTC CASSSDIPEQYF NA NA TRBJ2-7 TRBV2
TGTGCCAGCAGCGGTGTGGGGGCGTACAATGAGCAGTTCTTC CASSGVGAYNEQFF NA NA TRBJ2-1 TRBV5-4
TGTGCCAGCAGGGAGGAGGGACAAACCACGGCGTACTTC CASREEGQTTAYF NA NA TRBJ2-7 TRBV2
TGCGCCAGCAGCGAGGGGGAGACCCAGTACTTC CASSEGETQYF NA many TRBJ2-5 TRBV10-1
TGTGCCAGCAAAAACGCAACTAATGAAAAACTGTTTTTT CASKNATNEKLFF NA many TRBJ1-4 TRBV28
TGTGCCTGGAGTGTTGAGGGAACACCCCTCCACTTT CAWSVEGTPLHF NA many TRBJ1-6 TRBV30
TGTGCCAGCAGCCCCAGTTGGGGTCCAAGGACCGGGGAGCTGTTTTTT CASSPSWGPRTGELFF NA NA TRBJ2-2 TRBV9
TGTGCCAGCAGTATGAGGATGGGGGCTGAAGCTTTCTTT CASSMRMGAEAFF NA NA TRBJ1-1 TRBV27
TGTGCCAGTAGTAACAGGGGAGGTGTGGAAAAACTGTTTTTT CASSNRGGVEKLFF TRBD1 NA TRBJ1-4 TRBV19
TGTGCCAGCAGTGAATCGTTAGCGGGCAACTACGAGCAGTACTTC CASSESLAGNYEQYF TRBD2 NA TRBJ2-7 TRBV25-1
TGTGCCAGCAGCCCACGGTCCGGAGGTTCTAGTTTCTTC CASSPRSGGSSFF NA few TRBJ2-1 TRBV11-2
TGTGCCAGCAGTTCCTACCAGCACAGGGGGCTGAGGGAGCAGTACTTC CASSSYQHRGLREQYF TRBD1 once TRBJ2-7 TRBV27
TGTGCCAGCAGTTACTCGCTAGCGGGGCGCACAGATACGCAGTATTTT CASSYSLAGRTDTQYF TRBD2 few TRBJ2-3 TRBV6-6
TGTGCCAGCAGCACCAGCGGGAGGAACACCGGGGAGCTGTTTTTT CASSTSGRNTGELFF TRBD2 NA TRBJ2-2 TRBV9
TGTGCCAGCAGCCAATACGCAGGGGGCCCCTATGGCTACACCTTC CASSQYAGGPYGYTF TRBD1 NA TRBJ1-2 TRBV16
TGTGCCAGCAGTCCCCCTCTACAGTCCTACAATGAGCAGTTCTTC CASSPPLQSYNEQFF NA NA TRBJ2-1 TRBV25-1
TGCAGCGTTGAGGTGGGAGCTTTCTTT CSVEVGAFF NA NA TRBJ1-1 TRBV29-1
TGTGCCAGCAGTTTACCCAGGGACAGGGAGAACGAGCAGTACTTC CASSLPRDRENEQYF TRBD1 NA TRBJ2-7 TRBV27
TGCAGCGTTAGGGACGGATTGAACTATGGCTACACCTTC CSVRDGLNYGYTF NA NA TRBJ1-2 TRBV29-1
TGTGCCAGCAGCTTATCAGGGGGCGACCAAGAGACCCAGTACTTC CASSLSGGDQETQYF TRBD1 NA TRBJ2-5 TRBV7-2
TGTGCCACCAGCAGTCGTCTAGCGGGGCCGCGCGGGGGGTACAATGAGCAGTTCTTC CATSSRLAGPRGGYNEQFF TRBD2 NA TRBJ2-1 TRBV15
TGCAGCGGGCTAAGACAGGGGTCTTACACCGGGGAGCTGTTTTTT CSGLRQGSYTGELFF TRBD1 NA TRBJ2-2 TRBV29-1
TGCGCCAGCAGACTACTAGCGGGAGCTGGCTACGAGCAGTACTTC CASRLLAGAGYEQYF TRBD2 NA TRBJ2-7 TRBV5-1